This TCR beta chain emerged from a study of T cell changes during pregnancy in multiple sclerosis. This CDR3 has 13 residues. Trimming removed 4 bases from V and 11 bases from J, with 16 bases in between. Germline V gene lookup returns CDR1 SGHTS and CDR2 YDEGEE. Generated by immunoSEQ multiplex PCR, the TCRdb table keeps only in-frame clones and is missing some. The sample holds some 40,000 clones, almost 90% seen once. V usage is TRBV5-8 and J usage is TRBJ2-1; the D gene is possibly TRBD2 (6 bases). The clonotype was recovered from a female donor in good health, enrolled as a control in a pregnancy study. This material consisted of peripheral blood, taken in the second trimester of pregnancy. The CDR3 loop is CASSVFSGVKQFF. For the CDR3, the DNA is TGTGCCAGCAGCGTGTTTAGCGGCGTTAAGCAGTTCTTC.